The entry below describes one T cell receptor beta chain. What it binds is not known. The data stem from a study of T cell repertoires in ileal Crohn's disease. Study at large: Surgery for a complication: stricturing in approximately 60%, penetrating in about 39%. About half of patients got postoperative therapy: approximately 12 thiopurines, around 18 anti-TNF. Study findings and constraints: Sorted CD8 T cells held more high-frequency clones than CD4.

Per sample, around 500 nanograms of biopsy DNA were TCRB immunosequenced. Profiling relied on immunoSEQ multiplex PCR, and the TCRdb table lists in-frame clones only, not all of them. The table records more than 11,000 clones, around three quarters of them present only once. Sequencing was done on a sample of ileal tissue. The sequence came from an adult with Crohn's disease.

For the CDR3, the DNA is TGTGCCAGCAGCAATTTCCCGACTTTCGCTAGCGGGGGCCCGGAGGGGACCCAGTACTTC. Protein product: CASSNFPTFASGGPEGTQYF. The chain links TRBV21-1 to TRBJ2-5; the table's D gene call, TRBD2, was not cross checked with the DNA. TRBV21-1 is deemed a pseudogene. The CDR3 contains 20 residues.